This TCR beta chain derives from a study of follicular helper T cells after annual influenza vaccination. As to time point: 2014-2015 season, 7 days after vaccination. Donors with HIV/AIDS, active malignancy, immunomodulators or active illness were excluded. Per time point, roughly 35-100 mL of blood was sampled. The V end was cut by 1 base, the J end by 1 base, with 10 bases between. This CDR3 has 15 residues. Germline V gene lookup returns CDR1 SGHTS and CDR2 YDEGEE. TCRdb keeps only in-frame clones here, not all; method: immunoSEQ multiplex PCR. Of 3,000 to 4,000 clones listed, around four fifths are singletons.

The sequence came from an adult who received the influenza vaccine. The rearrangement joins TRBV5-8 to TRBJ2-3; no clear D. The sample consisted of CXCR5+ CD38- circulating T follicular helper cells from blood, taken 7 days after influenza vaccination. As for subset: circulating Tfh, non-naive CD4+CXCR5+PD-1+ (ICOS+CD38+ or ICOS-CD38-). The CDR3 is CASSLQLVGTDTQYF. CDR3 nucleotides: TGTGCCAGCAGCTTGCAGCTGGTAGGCACAGATACGCAGTATTTT.